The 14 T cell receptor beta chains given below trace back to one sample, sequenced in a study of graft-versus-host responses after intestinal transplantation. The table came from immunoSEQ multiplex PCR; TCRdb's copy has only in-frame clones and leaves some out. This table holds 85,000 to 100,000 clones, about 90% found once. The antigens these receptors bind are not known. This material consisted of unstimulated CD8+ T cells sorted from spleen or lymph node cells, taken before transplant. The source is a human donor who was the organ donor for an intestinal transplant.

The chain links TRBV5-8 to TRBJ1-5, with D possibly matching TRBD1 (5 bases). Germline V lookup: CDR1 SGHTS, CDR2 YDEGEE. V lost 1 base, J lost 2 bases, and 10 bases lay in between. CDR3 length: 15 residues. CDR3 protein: CASSLPGWRNQPQHF. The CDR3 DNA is TGTGCCAGCAGCTTGCCAGGGTGGCGCAATCAGCCCCAGCATTTT.

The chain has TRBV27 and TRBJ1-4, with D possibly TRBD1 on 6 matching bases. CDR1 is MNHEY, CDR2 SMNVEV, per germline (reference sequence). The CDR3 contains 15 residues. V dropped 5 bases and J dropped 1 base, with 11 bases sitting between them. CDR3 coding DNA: TGTGCCAGCAGTATAGGACAGCAAACTAATGAAAAACTGTTTTTT. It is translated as CASSIGQQTNEKLFF.

The CDR3 bases are TGCGCCAGCAGCCAGGGCCGACAGGGCGGGTACAATGAGCAGTTCTTC. Residues: CASSQGRQGGYNEQFF. J is TRBJ2-1 and V is TRBV4-1; TRBD1 agrees at 7 bases. The CDR3 has 16 residues. Trimming at V came to 3 bases and at J to 4 bases, leaving 9 bases not matched to a gene. CDR1 is MGHRA and CDR2 is YSYEKL in the germline V gene.

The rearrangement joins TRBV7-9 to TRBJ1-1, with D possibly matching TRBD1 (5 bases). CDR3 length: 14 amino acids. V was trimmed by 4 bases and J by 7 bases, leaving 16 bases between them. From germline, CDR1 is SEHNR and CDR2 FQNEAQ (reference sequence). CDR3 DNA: TGTGCCAGCAGCTCGTGGGGGGATTTCGGTGAAGCTTTCTTT. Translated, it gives CASSSWGDFGEAFF.

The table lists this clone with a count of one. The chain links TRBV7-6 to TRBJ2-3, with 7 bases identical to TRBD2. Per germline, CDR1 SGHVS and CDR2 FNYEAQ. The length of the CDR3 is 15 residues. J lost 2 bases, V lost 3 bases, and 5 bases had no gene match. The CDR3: CASSFGLDYTDTQYF. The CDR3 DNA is TGTGCCAGCAGCTTCGGACTAGATTACACAGATACGCAGTATTTT.

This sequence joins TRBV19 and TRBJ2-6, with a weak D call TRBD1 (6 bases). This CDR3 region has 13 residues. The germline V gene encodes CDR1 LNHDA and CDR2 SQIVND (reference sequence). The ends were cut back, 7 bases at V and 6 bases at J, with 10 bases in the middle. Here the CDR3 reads CASTPGQANVLTF. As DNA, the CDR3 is TGTGCCAGTACCCCGGGACAGGCCAACGTCCTGACTTTC.

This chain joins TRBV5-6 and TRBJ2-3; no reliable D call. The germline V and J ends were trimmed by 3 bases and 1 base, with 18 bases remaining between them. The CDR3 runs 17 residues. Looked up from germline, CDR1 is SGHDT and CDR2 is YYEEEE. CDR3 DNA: TGTGCCAGCAGCTACCGGGTGGTTGCCGCTGGCACAGATACGCAGTATTTT. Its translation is CASSYRVVAAGTDTQYF.

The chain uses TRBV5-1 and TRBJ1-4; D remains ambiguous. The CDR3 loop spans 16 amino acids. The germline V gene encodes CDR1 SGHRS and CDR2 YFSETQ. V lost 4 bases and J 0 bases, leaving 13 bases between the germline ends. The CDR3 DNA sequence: TGCGCCAGCAGCCTCGACGACATATCAACTAATGAAAAACTGTTTTTT. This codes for CASSLDDISTNEKLFF.

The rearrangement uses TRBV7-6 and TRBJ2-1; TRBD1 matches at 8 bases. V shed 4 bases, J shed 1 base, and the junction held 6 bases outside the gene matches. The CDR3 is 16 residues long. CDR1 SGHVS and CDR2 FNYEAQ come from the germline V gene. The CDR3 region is CASSSDRGRSYNEQFF. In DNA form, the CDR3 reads TGTGCCAGCAGCTCTGACAGGGGAAGGTCCTACAATGAGCAGTTCTTC.

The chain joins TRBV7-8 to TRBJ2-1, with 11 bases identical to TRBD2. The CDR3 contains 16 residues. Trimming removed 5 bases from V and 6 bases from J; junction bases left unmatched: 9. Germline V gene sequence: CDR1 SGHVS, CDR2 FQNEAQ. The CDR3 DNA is TGTGCCAGCAGCCTCCCCCGCCTAGCGGGGGGCAATGAGCAGTTCTTC. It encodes CASSLPRLAGGNEQFF. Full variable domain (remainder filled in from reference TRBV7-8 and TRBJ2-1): GAGVSQSPRYKVAKRGQDVALRCDPISGHVSLFWYQQALGQGPEFLTYFQNEAQLDKSGLPSDRFFAERPEGSVSTLKIQRTQQEDSAVYLCASSLPRLAGGNEQFFGPGTRLTVL.

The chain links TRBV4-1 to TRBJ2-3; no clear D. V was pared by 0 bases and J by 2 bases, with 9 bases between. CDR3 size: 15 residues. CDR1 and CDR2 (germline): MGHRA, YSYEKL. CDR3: CASSQESFFTDTQYF. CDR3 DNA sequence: TGCGCCAGCAGCCAAGAGTCGTTTTTCACAGATACGCAGTATTTT.

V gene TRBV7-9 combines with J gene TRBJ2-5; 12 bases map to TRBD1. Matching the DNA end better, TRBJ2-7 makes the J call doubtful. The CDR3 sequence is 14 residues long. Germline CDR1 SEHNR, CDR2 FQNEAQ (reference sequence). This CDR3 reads CASSPRDRGLEQYF. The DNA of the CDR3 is TGTGCCAGCAGCCCCCGGGACAGGGGGCTCGAGCAGTACTTC.

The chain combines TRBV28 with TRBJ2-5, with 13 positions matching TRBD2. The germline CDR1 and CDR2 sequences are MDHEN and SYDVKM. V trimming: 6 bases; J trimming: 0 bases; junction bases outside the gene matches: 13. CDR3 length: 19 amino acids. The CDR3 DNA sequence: TGTGCCAGCAGCCTCGGACTAGCGGGAGAGGAGGGCGACCAAGAGACCCAGTACTTC. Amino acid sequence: CASSLGLAGEEGDQETQYF.

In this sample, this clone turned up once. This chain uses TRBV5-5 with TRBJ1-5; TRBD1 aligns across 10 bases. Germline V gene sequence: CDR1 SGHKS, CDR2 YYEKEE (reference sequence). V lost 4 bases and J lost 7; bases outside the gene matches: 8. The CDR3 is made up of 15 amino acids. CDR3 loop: CASSTHLDRGQPQHF. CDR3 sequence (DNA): TGTGCCAGCAGCACACATTTGGACAGGGGGCAGCCCCAGCATTTT. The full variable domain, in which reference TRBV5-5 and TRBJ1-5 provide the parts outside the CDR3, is DAGVTQSPTHLIKTRGQQVTLRCSPISGHKSVSWYQQVLGQGPQFIFQYYEKEERGRGNFPDRFSARQFPNYSSELNVNALLLGDSALYLCASSTHLDRGQPQHFGDGTRLSIL.